The TCR beta chain under discussion was sequenced for a study of shared clonotypes between healthy human individuals. Study details: Plates per donor: three CD4 naive, three CD4 memory, two CD8 naive, one CD8 memory.

The study separated CD4+ cells into CD45RA+ naive and CD45RA-negative memory subsets. The CDR3 has 14 residues. CDR1 MGHDK and CDR2 SYGVNS come from the germline V gene. Trimming shortened V by 3 bases and J by 1 base, and 10 bases separated the two germline ends. Replicate PCRs for sorted subsets used around 200 ng DNA; this equaled 25,000 to 30,000 T cell genomes. The table came from immunoSEQ multiplex PCR; TCRdb's copy has only in-frame clones and leaves some out. The sample lists about 180,000 clones, about 93% occurring once. The gene calls are TRBV25-1 and TRBJ2-7, with TRBD1 as a possible D gene (6 bases). The sequenced sample consisted of naive CD4+ T cells sorted from blood. Noted subset: CD45RA+ positively selected. This receptor was taken from a woman in her 30s in good health. The CDR3 DNA follows: TGTGCCAGCAGTGATCCCACAGGGTCCTACGAGCAGTACTTC. Its translation is CASSDPTGSYEQYF.